These 4 T cell receptor beta chains originate from one sample sequenced in a study of CD8 T cells in ankylosing spondylitis. MiXCR, applied by TCRdb to the 5' RACE reads, yields one record per CDR3 protein. Of more than 250,000 distinct CDR3 sequences in the sample, under 14% were seen once. Specimen: blood, either unsorted or a sorted T cell fraction (not recorded which). The receptors here all came from a female donor with ankylosing spondylitis or in good health (not recorded which).

In this sample, this clonotype turned up many times. The rearrangement joins TRBV20-1 to TRBJ2-3; weak D call: TRBD2 (7 bases). Germline loops: CDR1 DFQATT, CDR2 SNEGSKA (reference sequence). With 6 bases removed from V and 2 bases from J, the gap between germline ends came to 18 bases. The CDR3 sequence is 15 residues long. The CDR3 spells CSARRAGGLTDTQYF. In nucleotides, the CDR3 is TGCAGTGCCCGACGAGCCGGGGGGCTCACAGATACGCAGTATTTT.

This clonotype was counted ten times or more. J is TRBJ2-2 and V is TRBV3-1; D might be TRBD1 (6 bases). This CDR3 is built from 14 residues. Trimming cost V 4 bases and J 3 bases, with 9 bases left between them. Germline-derived CDR1 and CDR2 are LGHDT and YNNKEL (reference sequence). This CDR3 reads CASSLRQDTGELFF. The CDR3 coding sequence is TGTGCCAGCAGCCTCCGACAGGACACCGGGGAGCTGTTTTTT.

The rearrangement links TRBV7-9 to TRBJ2-7, with 7 bases aligning to TRBD1. The CDR3 is 14 amino acids. J gave up 3 bases and V 5 bases, and 7 bases lay outside the gene matches. Per the germline V gene, CDR1 is SEHNR and CDR2 is FQNEAQ (reference sequence). CDR3 DNA sequence: TGTGCCAGCAGCAAAAGACAGGGTCACTACGAGCAGTACTTC. This gives the protein CASSKRQGHYEQYF.

The V gene is TRBV7-2, the J gene TRBJ2-5; no firm D call. Germline V gene lookup returns CDR1 SGHTA and CDR2 FQGNSA. Deletions cut 3 bases from V and 1 base from J, with 9 bases between. This CDR3 has 14 amino acids. This CDR3 reads CASSFDPLQETQYF. The DNA for the CDR3 is TGTGCCAGCAGCTTCGATCCACTCCAAGAGACCCAGTACTTC.